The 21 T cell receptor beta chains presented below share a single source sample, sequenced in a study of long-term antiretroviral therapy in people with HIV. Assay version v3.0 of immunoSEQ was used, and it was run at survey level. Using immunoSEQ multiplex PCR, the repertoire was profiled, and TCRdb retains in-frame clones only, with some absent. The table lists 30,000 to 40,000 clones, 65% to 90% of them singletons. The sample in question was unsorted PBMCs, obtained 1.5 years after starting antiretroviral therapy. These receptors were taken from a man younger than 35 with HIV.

CDR3 sequence reads: CASWDRGHYGYTF. The CDR3 DNA sequence: TGTGCCAGCTGGGACAGGGGGCATTATGGCTACACCTTC. This chain uses TRBV27 with TRBJ1-2, with TRBD1 matching over 12 bases. The V gene end was trimmed by 8 bases and the J gene end by 5 bases; junction bases not matched to a gene: 3. Per the germline V gene, CDR1 is MNHEY and CDR2 is SMNVEV (reference sequence). The CDR3 contains 13 residues.

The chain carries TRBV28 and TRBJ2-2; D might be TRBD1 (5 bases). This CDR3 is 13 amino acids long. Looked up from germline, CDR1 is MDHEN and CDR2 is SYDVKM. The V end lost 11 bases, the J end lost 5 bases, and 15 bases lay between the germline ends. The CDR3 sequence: CASQDRPTGELFF. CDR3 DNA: TGTGCCTCCCAAGACAGACCTACCGGGGAGCTGTTTTTT.

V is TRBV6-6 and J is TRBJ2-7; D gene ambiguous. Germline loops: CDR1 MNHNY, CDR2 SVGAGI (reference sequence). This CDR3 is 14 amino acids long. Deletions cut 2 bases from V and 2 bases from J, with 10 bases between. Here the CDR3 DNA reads TGTGCCAGCAGTTACCAGACTGAACCCTACGAGCAGTACTTC. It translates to CASSYQTEPYEQYF.

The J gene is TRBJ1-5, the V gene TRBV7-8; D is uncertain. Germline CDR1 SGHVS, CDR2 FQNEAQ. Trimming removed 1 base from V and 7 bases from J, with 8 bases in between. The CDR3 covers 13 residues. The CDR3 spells CASSLVWEQPQHF. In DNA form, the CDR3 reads TGTGCCAGCAGCTTAGTATGGGAGCAGCCCCAGCATTTT.

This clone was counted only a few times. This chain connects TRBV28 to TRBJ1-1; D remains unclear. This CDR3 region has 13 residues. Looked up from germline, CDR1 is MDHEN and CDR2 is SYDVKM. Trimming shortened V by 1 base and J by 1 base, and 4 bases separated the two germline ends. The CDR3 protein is CASSLYRNTEAFF. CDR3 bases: TGTGCCAGCAGTTTATACAGGAACACTGAAGCTTTCTTT.

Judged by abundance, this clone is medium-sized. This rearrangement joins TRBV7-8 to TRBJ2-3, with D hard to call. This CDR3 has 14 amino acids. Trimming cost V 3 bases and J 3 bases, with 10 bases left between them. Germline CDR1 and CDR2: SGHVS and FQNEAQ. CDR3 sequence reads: CASSLDRPTDTQYF. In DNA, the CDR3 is TGTGCCAGCAGCTTGGACCGACCAACAGATACGCAGTATTTT.

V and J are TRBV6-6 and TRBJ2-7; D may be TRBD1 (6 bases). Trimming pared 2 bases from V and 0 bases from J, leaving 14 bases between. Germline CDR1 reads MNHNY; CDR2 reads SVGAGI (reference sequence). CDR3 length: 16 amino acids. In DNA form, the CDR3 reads TGTGCCAGCAGTTACGAAGGGACAAGGAACTCCTACGAGCAGTACTTC. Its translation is CASSYEGTRNSYEQYF.

CDR3 region: CSVSYTGSSTEAFF. The CDR3 DNA reads TGCAGCGTTAGTTACACCGGGTCGAGCACTGAAGCTTTCTTT. This chain links TRBV29-1 with TRBJ1-1; D is unresolved. The CDR3 is made up of 14 amino acids. Looked up from germline, CDR1 is SQVTM and CDR2 is ANQGSEA. V was shortened by 5 bases and J by 4 bases, with 17 bases between the two germline ends.

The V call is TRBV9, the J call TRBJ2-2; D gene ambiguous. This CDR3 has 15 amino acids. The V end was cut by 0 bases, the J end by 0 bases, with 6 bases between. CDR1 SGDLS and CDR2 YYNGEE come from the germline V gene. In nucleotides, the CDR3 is TGTGCCAGCAGCGTAGGGGTTTCGAACACCGGGGAGCTGTTTTTT. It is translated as CASSVGVSNTGELFF. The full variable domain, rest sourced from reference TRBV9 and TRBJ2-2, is DSGVTQTPKHLITATGQRVTLRCSPRSGDLSVYWYQQSLDQGLQFLIQYYNGEERAKGNILERFSAQQFPDLHSELNLSSLELGDSALYFCASSVGVSNTGELFFGEGSRLTVL.

The CDR3 coding sequence is TGCGCCAGCAGCTCGTTAACGGGCCAAGCGGGAGCCACCTACAATGAGCAGTTCTTC. Translation gives CASSSLTGQAGATYNEQFF. V is TRBV5-1 and J is TRBJ2-1; 8 positions agree with TRBD2. CDR3 length: 19 amino acids. Germline V gene data show CDR1 as SGHRS and CDR2 as YFSETQ. Trimming removed 3 bases from V and 2 bases from J; junction bases left unmatched: 16.

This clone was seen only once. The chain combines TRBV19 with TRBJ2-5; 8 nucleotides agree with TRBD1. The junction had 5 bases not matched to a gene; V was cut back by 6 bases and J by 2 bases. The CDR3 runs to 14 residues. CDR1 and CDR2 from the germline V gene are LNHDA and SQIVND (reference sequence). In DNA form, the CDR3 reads TGTGCCAGTAGCATACAGGGGGGTCAAGAGACCCAGTACTTC. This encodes CASSIQGGQETQYF.

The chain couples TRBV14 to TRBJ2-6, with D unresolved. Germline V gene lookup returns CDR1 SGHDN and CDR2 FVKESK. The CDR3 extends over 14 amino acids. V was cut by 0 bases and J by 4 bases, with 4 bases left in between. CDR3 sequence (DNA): TGTGCCAGCAGCCAAGATCGGGGGGCCAACGTCCTGACTTTC. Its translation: CASSQDRGANVLTF.

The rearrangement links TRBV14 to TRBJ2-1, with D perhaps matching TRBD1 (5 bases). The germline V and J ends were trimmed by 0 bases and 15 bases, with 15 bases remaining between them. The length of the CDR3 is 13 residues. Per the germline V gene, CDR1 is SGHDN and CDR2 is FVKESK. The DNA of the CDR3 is TGTGCCAGCAGCCAAGACTGGCTGGGGCGGAGGTTCTTC. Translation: CASSQDWLGRRFF. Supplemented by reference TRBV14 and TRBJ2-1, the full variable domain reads EAGVTQFPSHSVIEKGQTVTLRCDPISGHDNLYWYRRVMGKEIKFLLHFVKESKQDESGMPNNRFLAERTGGTYSTLKVQPAELEDSGVYFCASSQDWLGRRFFGPGTRLTVL.

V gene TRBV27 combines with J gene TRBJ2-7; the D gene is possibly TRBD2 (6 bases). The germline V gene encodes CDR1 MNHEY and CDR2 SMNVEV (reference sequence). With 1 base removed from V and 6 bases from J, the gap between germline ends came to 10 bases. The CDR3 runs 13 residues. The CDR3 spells CASSLLEGREQYF. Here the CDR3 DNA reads TGTGCCAGCAGTTTATTGGAGGGTCGCGAGCAGTACTTC.

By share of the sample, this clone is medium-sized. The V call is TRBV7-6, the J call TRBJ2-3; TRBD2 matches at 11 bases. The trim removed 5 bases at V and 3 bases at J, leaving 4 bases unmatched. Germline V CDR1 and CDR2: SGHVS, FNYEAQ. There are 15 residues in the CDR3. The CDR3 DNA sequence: TGTGCCAGCAGCCGACTAGCGGGACCAACAGATACGCAGTATTTT. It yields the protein CASSRLAGPTDTQYF.

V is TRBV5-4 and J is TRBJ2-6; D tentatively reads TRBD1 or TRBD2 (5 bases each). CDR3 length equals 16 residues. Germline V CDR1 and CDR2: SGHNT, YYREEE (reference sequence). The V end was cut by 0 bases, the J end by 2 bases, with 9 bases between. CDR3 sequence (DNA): TGTGCCAGCAGCTTGGTCTGGGACCCTGGGGCCAACGTCCTGACTTTC. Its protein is CASSLVWDPGANVLTF. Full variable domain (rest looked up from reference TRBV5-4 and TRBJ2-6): ETGVTQSPTHLIKTRGQQVTLRCSSQSGHNTVSWYQQALGQGPQFIFQYYREEENGRGNFPPRFSGLQFPNYSSELNVNALELDDSALYLCASSLVWDPGANVLTFGAGSRLTVL.

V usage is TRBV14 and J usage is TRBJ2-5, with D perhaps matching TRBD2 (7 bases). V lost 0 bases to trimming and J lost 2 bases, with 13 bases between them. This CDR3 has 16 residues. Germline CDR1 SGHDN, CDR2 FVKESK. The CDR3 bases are TGTGCCAGCAGCCAAGATGTTAGGGGGGGGCAAGAGACCCAGTACTTC. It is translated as CASSQDVRGGQETQYF.

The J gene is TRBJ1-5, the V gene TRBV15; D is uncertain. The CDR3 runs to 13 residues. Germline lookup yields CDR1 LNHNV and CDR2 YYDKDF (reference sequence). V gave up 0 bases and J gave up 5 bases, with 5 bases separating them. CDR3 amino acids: CATSRDGDQPQHF. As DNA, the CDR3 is TGTGCCACCAGCAGAGATGGGGATCAGCCCCAGCATTTT. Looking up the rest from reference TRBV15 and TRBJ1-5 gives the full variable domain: DAMVIQNPRYQVTQFGKPVTLSCSQTLNHNVMYWYQQKSSQAPKLLFHYYDKDFNNEADTPDNFQSRRPNTSFCFLDIRSPGLGDTAMYLCATSRDGDQPQHFGDGTRLSIL.

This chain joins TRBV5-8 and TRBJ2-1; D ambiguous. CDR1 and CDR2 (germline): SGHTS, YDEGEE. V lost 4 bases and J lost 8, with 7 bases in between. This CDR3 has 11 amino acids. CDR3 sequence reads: CASSRFDEQFF. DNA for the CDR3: TGTGCCAGCAGCCGTTTTGATGAGCAGTTCTTC.

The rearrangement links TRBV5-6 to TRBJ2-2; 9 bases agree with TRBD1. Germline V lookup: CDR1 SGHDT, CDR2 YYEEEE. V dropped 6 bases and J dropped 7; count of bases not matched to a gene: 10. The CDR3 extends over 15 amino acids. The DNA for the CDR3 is TGTGCCAGCATCCCTGGGGGACAGGGAAACGGGGAGCTGTTTTTT. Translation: CASIPGGQGNGELFF. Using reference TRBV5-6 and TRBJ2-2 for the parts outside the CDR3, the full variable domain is DAGVTQSPTHLIKTRGQQVTLRCSPKSGHDTVSWYQQALGQGPQFIFQYYEEEERQRGNFPDRFSGHQFPNYSSELNVNALLLGDSALYLCASIPGGQGNGELFFGEGSRLTVL.

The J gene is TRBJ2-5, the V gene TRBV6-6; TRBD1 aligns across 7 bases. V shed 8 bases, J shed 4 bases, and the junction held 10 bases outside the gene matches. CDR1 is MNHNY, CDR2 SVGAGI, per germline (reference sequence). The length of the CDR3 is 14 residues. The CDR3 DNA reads TGTGCCAGCGATACGGACAGGTCAAGAGAGACCCAGTACTTC. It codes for CASDTDRSRETQYF.